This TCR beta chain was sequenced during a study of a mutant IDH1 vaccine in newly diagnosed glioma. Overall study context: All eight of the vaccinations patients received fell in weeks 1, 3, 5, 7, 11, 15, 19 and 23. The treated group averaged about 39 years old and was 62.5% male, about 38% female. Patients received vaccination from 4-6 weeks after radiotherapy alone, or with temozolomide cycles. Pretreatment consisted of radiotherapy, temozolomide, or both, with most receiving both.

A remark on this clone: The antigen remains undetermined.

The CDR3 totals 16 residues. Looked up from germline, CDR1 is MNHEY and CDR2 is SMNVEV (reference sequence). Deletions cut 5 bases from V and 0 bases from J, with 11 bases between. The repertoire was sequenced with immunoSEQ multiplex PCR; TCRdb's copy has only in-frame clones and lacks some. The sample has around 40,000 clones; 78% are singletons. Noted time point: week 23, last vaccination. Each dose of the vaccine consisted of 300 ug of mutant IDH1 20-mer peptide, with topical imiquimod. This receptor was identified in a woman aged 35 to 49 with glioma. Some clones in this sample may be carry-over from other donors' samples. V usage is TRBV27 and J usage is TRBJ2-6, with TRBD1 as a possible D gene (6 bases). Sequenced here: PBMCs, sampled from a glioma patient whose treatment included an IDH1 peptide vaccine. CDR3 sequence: CASSRTGNSGANVLTF. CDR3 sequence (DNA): TGTGCCAGCAGTCGAACAGGGAACTCTGGGGCCAACGTCCTGACTTTC.